This T cell receptor beta chain was recorded in a study of T cells in Graves' hyperthyroidism and ophthalmopathy. This clonotype was counted at least ten times. Amplification of TCR beta CDR3 regions used RNA as the template. The primer set for the first-round RT-PCR of the TCR CDR3 was HTBI. TCRdb redid the calling of the multiplex PCR reads with MiXCR, one entry per CDR3 protein. The sample carries 500,000 to 650,000 distinct CDR3 sequences, less than 20% recorded once. With 2 bases clipped from V and 10 bases from J, the junction kept 2 bases outside the gene matches. Germline CDR1 reads SGHTA; CDR2 reads FQGNSA. This CDR3 is 12 amino acids long. Those patients with uncontrolled infection, other autoimmune disease, pregnancy or lactation were excluded.

V gene TRBV7-2 combines with J gene TRBJ2-1, with 7 bases lining up with TRBD2. Material: blood. This sequence was found in a man aged 40-49 years with Graves' ophthalmopathy. The DNA for the CDR3 is TGTGCCAGCAGCTTACCAGCGGGAGAGCAGTTCTTC. Residues: CASSLPAGEQFF.